This T cell receptor (beta chain) stems from a study of Ad26.COV2.S vaccination and SARS-CoV-2 variants. The treatment was: around 19 received Ad26.COV2.S at low or high dose, single or two shots; about 5 received placebo; per-sample allocation not given. Sampling took place 63 days after the first vaccine or placebo injection. The study used a vaccine consisting of an Ad26 vector that expressed Wuhan-strain SARS-CoV-2 spike. Produced via immunoSEQ multiplex PCR; TCRdb's table is partial and in-frame only. The repertoire has roughly 300,000 clones, roughly 91% of them found once; the top ten carry 5%. CDR3 length: 14 residues. V was cut by 3 bases and J by 7 bases, with 14 bases left in between. Looked up from germline, CDR1 is SGHRS and CDR2 is YFSETQ.

This clonotype originated in a person aged 18 to 65 who received the Ad26.COV2.S COVID-19 vaccine or a placebo. The sample consisted of peripheral blood, taken in a trial of Ad26.COV2.S vaccine versus placebo. The V and J genes are TRBV5-1 and TRBJ2-1; D call uncertain. The CDR3 coding sequence is TGCGCCAGCAGCTGGCAAGCAGCCACTAATGAGCAGTTCTTC. Translating it yields CASSWQAATNEQFF. The whole variable domain, remainder taken from reference TRBV5-1 and TRBJ2-1, is KAGVTQTPRYLIKTRGQQVTLSCSPISGHRSVSWYQQTPGQGLQFLFEYFSETQRNKGNFPGRFSGRQFSNSRSEMNVSTLELGDSALYLCASSWQAATNEQFFGPGTRLTVL.